These 32 T cell receptor beta chains were all obtained from the same sample, sequenced in a study of beta chain features in type 1 diabetes. Study results and limitations: Significant though moderate, a shortening of TCRB CDR3s appeared in all four CD4+ subsets of Type 1 diabetes patients.

For these TCRs, the target antigens are not known. As every portion of the isolated RNA was reverse transcribed, the sequencing read expressed TCRB transcripts. Method: immunoSEQ multiplex PCR; TCRdb's copy keeps in-frame clones and lacks some. The sample consists of around 150,000 clones, around 8% of them appearing once. Sequencing was carried out using central memory CD4+ T cells from blood. The receptors were sampled from a woman aged 18-29 years with type 1 diabetes.

V and J are TRBV4-2 and TRBJ2-1; TRBD2 is a possible D gene (5 bases). The CDR3 extends over 14 amino acids. Germline values: CDR1 LGHNA, CDR2 YNFKEQ. With 2 bases removed from V and 6 bases from J, the gap between germline ends came to 11 bases. CDR3 in DNA: TGTGCCAGCAGCCAACTAGAGCGGTCCAATGAGCAGTTCTTC. Residues: CASSQLERSNEQFF.

The V gene is TRBV28, the J gene TRBJ2-3; D is undetermined. Looked up from germline, CDR1 is MDHEN and CDR2 is SYDVKM. The CDR3 sequence is 15 residues long. The germline V and J ends were trimmed by 3 bases and 2 bases, with 12 bases remaining between them. The CDR3 nucleotides are TGTGCCAGCAGTTTCAACAGCCCCTTCACAGATACGCAGTATTTT. Translated, it gives CASSFNSPFTDTQYF. Based on the CDR3 plus reference TRBV28 and TRBJ2-3, the full variable domain is DVKVTQSSRYLVKRTGEKVFLECVQDMDHENMFWYRQDPGLGLRLIYFSYDVKMKEKGDIPEGYSVSREKKERFSLILESASTNQTSMYLCASSFNSPFTDTQYFGPGTRLTVL.

The V gene is TRBV29-1, the J gene TRBJ1-1, with 8 bases fitting TRBD1. V trimming: 3 bases; J trimming: 12 bases; junction bases outside the gene matches: 9. The CDR3 contains 12 residues. Per germline, CDR1 SQVTM and CDR2 ANQGSEA. The CDR3, as DNA: TGCAGCGTTGAGGGGATCAGGGGGCAAACTTTCTTT. This codes for CSVEGIRGQTFF.

The chain has TRBV11-2 and TRBJ2-3; D unclear. The CDR3 is 14 residues long. Germline assignment: CDR1 SGHAT and CDR2 FQNNGV. Trimming cost V 0 bases and J 0 bases, with 4 bases left between them. The CDR3 sequence: CASSLDGSTDTQYF. Here the CDR3 DNA reads TGTGCCAGCAGCTTAGACGGGAGCACAGATACGCAGTATTTT.

J is TRBJ1-4 and V is TRBV2; D is unresolved. Germline V gene data show CDR1 as SNHLY and CDR2 as FYNNEI. There are 13 residues in the CDR3. V was shortened by 10 bases and J by 8 bases, with 17 bases between the two germline ends. The CDR3 DNA reads as TGTGCCAACCGACCCCGGGTTTCAGAAAAACTGTTTTTT. This codes for CANRPRVSEKLFF.

This clone was seen a few times. The rearrangement links TRBV2 to TRBJ2-7, with D possibly TRBD1 on 5 matching bases. CDR1 and CDR2 from the germline V gene are SNHLY and FYNNEI. The CDR3 covers 14 residues. V lost 3 bases and J lost 0, with 9 bases in between. DNA for the CDR3: TGTGCCAGCAGTGACTGGACAACCTCCTACGAGCAGTACTTC. It encodes CASSDWTTSYEQYF. Using reference TRBV2 and TRBJ2-7 for the parts outside the CDR3, the full variable domain is EPEVTQTPSHQVTQMGQEVILRCVPISNHLYFYWYRQILGQKVEFLVSFYNNEISEKSEIFDDQFSVERPDGSNFTLKIRSTKLEDSAMYFCASSDWTTSYEQYFGPGTRLTVT.

The chain joins TRBV6-5 to TRBJ1-4; D unclear. CDR1 is MNHEY and CDR2 is SVGAGI in the germline V gene. Trimming took 6 bases from V and 0 from J, leaving 8 bases between them. CDR3 length equals 14 residues. CDR3 nucleotides: TGTGCCAGCAGAATCACAGCAACTAATGAAAAACTGTTTTTT. Translated, it gives CASRITATNEKLFF.

The V call is TRBV10-3, the J call TRBJ2-5; maybe TRBD2 (5 bases). Trimming stripped 6 bases from V and 5 bases from J, with 10 bases between. The CDR3 length is 12 residues. The V gene's germline CDR1 is ENHRY and CDR2 SYGVKD. This CDR3 reads CAISWGDETQYF. CDR3 in DNA: TGTGCCATCAGCTGGGGAGACGAGACCCAGTACTTC.

This clone was recorded a few times. CDR3 amino acids: CASSPIQTRSPVLNYGYTF. The CDR3 DNA reads as TGTGCCAGCTCACCAATACAAACCCGCTCCCCCGTCTTAAACTATGGCTACACCTTC. The gene calls are TRBV18 and TRBJ1-2; no clear D gene. The germline V gene encodes CDR1 KGHSH and CDR2 LQKENI. Trimming removed 2 bases from V and 2 bases from J, with 24 bases in between. The CDR3 is made up of 19 amino acids. Full variable domain (missing parts from reference TRBV18 and TRBJ1-2): NAGVMQNPRHLVRRRGQEARLRCSPMKGHSHVYWYRQLPEEGLKFMVYLQKENIIDESGMPKERFSAEFPKEGPSILRIQQVVRGDSAAYFCASSPIQTRSPVLNYGYTFGSGTRLTVV.

The chain links TRBV9 to TRBJ2-1; 10 bases agree with TRBD2. The CDR3 consists of 15 residues. Germline CDR1 SGDLS, CDR2 YYNGEE. V shed 0 bases and J 7 bases; nucleotides not matched to a gene: 4. The CDR3 DNA is TGTGCCAGCAGCGTAGAACTAGCGGGGAATAATGAGCAGTTCTTC. Its protein is CASSVELAGNNEQFF.

This clone has more than one count but fewer than ten. The chain employs TRBV29-1 and TRBJ2-1, with D possibly being TRBD1 (6 bases). In germline, CDR1 is SQVTM, CDR2 ANQGSEA. Trimming left V 7 bases short and J 5 bases short, with 6 bases between. The length of the CDR3 is 10 residues. CDR3 sequence: CSGTDNEQFF. CDR3 bases: TGCAGCGGGACAGACAATGAGCAGTTCTTC.

This sequence joins TRBV7-9 and TRBJ1-6, with D possibly TRBD1 on 6 matching bases. The V end was cut by 4 bases, the J end by 5 bases, with 12 bases between. Germline values: CDR1 SEHNR, CDR2 FQNEAQ (reference sequence). This CDR3 comprises 15 residues. This CDR3 is CASSSPTGNNSPLHF. For the CDR3, the DNA is TGTGCCAGCAGCTCCCCCACAGGGAATAATTCACCCCTCCACTTT.

V and J are TRBV6-6 and TRBJ1-2; 9 bases are shared with TRBD1. The V gene's germline CDR1 is MNHNY and CDR2 SVGAGI (reference sequence). Unmatched junction bases numbered 3, after V lost 2 bases and J lost 2 bases. CDR3 length: 15 amino acids. The CDR3 region has the DNA TGTGCCAGCAGTTACCCACAGGGGGCAAACTATGGCTACACCTTC. It is translated as CASSYPQGANYGYTF.

There are a few counts of this clone. V gene TRBV5-4 combines with J gene TRBJ2-3; TRBD2 matches at 9 bases. Germline V gene lookup returns CDR1 SGHNT and CDR2 YYREEE (reference sequence). J gave up 2 bases and V 1 base, and 5 bases lay outside the gene matches. This CDR3 is built from 16 residues. The CDR3 region is CASSLSLAGVTDTQYF. CDR3 nucleotide sequence: TGTGCCAGCAGCTTGTCTTTAGCGGGAGTCACAGATACGCAGTATTTT.

The V and J genes are TRBV11-2 and TRBJ1-1; perhaps TRBD1 as D (5 bases). Trimming cost V 2 bases and J 4 bases, with 8 bases left between them. The CDR3 extends over 13 amino acids. CDR1 is SGHAT and CDR2 is FQNNGV in the germline V gene. CDR3 bases: TGTGCCAGCAGCTTATTGGGGGGCACTGAAGCTTTCTTT. Protein product: CASSLLGGTEAFF. Variable domain in full (rest from reference TRBV11-2 and TRBJ1-1): EAGVAQSPRYKIIEKRQSVAFWCNPISGHATLYWYQQILGQGPKLLIQFQNNGVVDDSQLPKDRFSAERLKGVDSTLKIQPAKLEDSAVYLCASSLLGGTEAFFGQGTRLTVV.

The CDR3 DNA sequence: TGTGCCAGCAGTTTAGGGGTAGCGGGGGAGATCGATGAGCAGTTCTTC. The encoded protein is CASSLGVAGEIDEQFF. The V call is TRBV28, the J call TRBJ2-1; 9 bases are shared with TRBD2. Trimming took 2 bases from V and 8 from J; bases not matched to a gene: 10. The V gene's germline CDR1 is MDHEN and CDR2 SYDVKM. This CDR3 has 16 amino acids.

V usage is TRBV19 and J usage is TRBJ1-5, with a tentative D call TRBD1 (6 bases). This CDR3 comprises 13 residues. V gave up 11 bases and J gave up 4 bases, with 15 bases separating them. Per germline, CDR1 LNHDA and CDR2 SQIVND (reference sequence). As DNA, the CDR3 is TGTGCCTCCTTGGGGCAGGGGAATCAGCCCCAGCATTTT. It encodes CASLGQGNQPQHF.

This clone turned up a few times. V usage is TRBV4-3 and J usage is TRBJ2-5, with 10 bases identical to TRBD2. CDR1 is LGHNA, CDR2 YSLEER, per germline. This CDR3 has 15 residues. V was clipped by 1 base and J by 5 bases; unmatched bases: 4. The CDR3 nucleotides are TGCGCCAGCAGCCAAGTACTAGCGGGGCACGAGACCCAGTACTTC. Its translation is CASSQVLAGHETQYF.

The chain couples TRBV28 to TRBJ2-7; 11 nucleotides agree with TRBD2. Germline CDR1 reads MDHEN; CDR2 reads SYDVKM. The V gene end was trimmed by 3 bases and the J gene end by 4 bases; junction bases not matched to a gene: 14. This CDR3 contains 18 residues. The DNA of the CDR3 is TGTGCCAGCAGTTTCCCCAGGACTAGCGGGTTGTACGTGTACGAGCAGTACTTC. It specifies CASSFPRTSGLYVYEQYF.

This clone was recorded a few times. In DNA, the CDR3 is TGTGCCAGCAGTAACGCCCAATCGGGCAATCAGCCCCAGCATTTT. It translates to CASSNAQSGNQPQHF. V and J are TRBV6-6 and TRBJ1-5, with D unclear. The germline gives CDR1 MNHNY, CDR2 SVGAGI (reference sequence). There are 15 residues in the CDR3. Trimming took off 5 bases at V and 2 bases at J, with 13 bases between the two ends.

V is TRBV5-1 and J is TRBJ1-1, with D hard to call. The ends were cut back, 5 bases at V and 1 base at J, with 12 bases in the middle. The CDR3 has 14 residues. Germline V gene sequence: CDR1 SGHRS, CDR2 YFSETQ. CDR3 DNA sequence: TGCGCCAGCAGTCGTAACCCAGAGAACACTGAAGCTTTCTTT. Amino acids: CASSRNPENTEAFF.

The J gene is TRBJ1-6, the V gene TRBV4-3; 7 positions agree with TRBD1. From germline, CDR1 is LGHNA and CDR2 YSLEER. CDR3 size: 14 residues. V shed 1 base and J 10 bases; nucleotides not matched to a gene: 4. In DNA, the CDR3 is TGCGCCAGCAGCCAAGGGACAGGCTTGTCACCCCTCCACTTT. Amino acid sequence: CASSQGTGLSPLHF.

The chain links TRBV28 to TRBJ2-7; the match to TRBD2 covers 8 bases. CDR1 is MDHEN, CDR2 SYDVKM, per germline. V lost 1 base to trimming and J lost 0 bases; unmatched junction nucleotides: 2. The CDR3 loop spans 15 amino acids. The CDR3 coding sequence is TGTGCCAGCAGTTTATACGCGGGAGGCTCCTACGAGCAGTACTTC. Translation gives CASSLYAGGSYEQYF.

V and J are TRBV9 and TRBJ1-6; 8 nucleotides align to TRBD1. The junction had 9 bases not matched to a gene; V was cut back by 3 bases and J by 7 bases. Germline CDR1 SGDLS, CDR2 YYNGEE. The CDR3 runs to 16 residues. For the CDR3, the DNA is TGTGCCAGCAGCGCAAGAGGACAGGGTGACAATTCACCCCTCCACTTT. This codes for CASSARGQGDNSPLHF.

The CDR3, as DNA: TGCGCCAGCAGTGACAGCCCAACAGATACGCAGTATTTT. It is translated as CASSDSPTDTQYF. The genes are TRBV5-1 and TRBJ2-3, with D perhaps TRBD1 (5 bases). Per the germline V gene, CDR1 is SGHRS and CDR2 is YFSETQ. Trimming stripped 5 bases from V and 3 bases from J, with 10 bases between. The CDR3 runs 13 residues.

This clone was seen only a few times. This sequence joins TRBV25-1 and TRBJ2-1; a possible D gene is TRBD2 (7 bases). The CDR3 consists of 15 residues. Germline-derived CDR1 and CDR2 are MGHDK and SYGVNS. The V gene lost 1 base and the J gene lost 5 bases, with 12 bases spanning the gap. The CDR3 spells CASSEWRGPNNEQFF. CDR3 DNA sequence: TGTGCCAGCAGTGAATGGCGGGGGCCAAACAATGAGCAGTTCTTC.

In its sample, this clone was seen a few times. The CDR3 DNA reads as TGCGCCAGCAGCCTCCTAGCGGTGTACACAGATACGCAGTATTTT. Amino acid sequence: CASSLLAVYTDTQYF. The gene calls are TRBV5-1 and TRBJ2-3; TRBD2 aligns across 7 bases. The CDR3 has 15 residues. Germline V gene sequence: CDR1 SGHRS, CDR2 YFSETQ. The junction had 7 bases not matched to a gene; V was cut back by 4 bases and J by 2 bases.

The gene calls are TRBV6-6 and TRBJ1-1, with a tentative D call TRBD1 (5 bases). Germline CDR1 reads MNHNY; CDR2 reads SVGAGI (reference sequence). The V end was cut by 6 bases, the J end by 0 bases, with 8 bases between. This CDR3 comprises 13 residues. The CDR3 protein is CASRQTVNTEAFF. The DNA of the CDR3 is TGTGCCAGCAGACAGACAGTGAACACTGAAGCTTTCTTT.

The chain employs TRBV29-1 and TRBJ2-5; 10 nucleotides line up with TRBD1. The germline V gene encodes CDR1 SQVTM and CDR2 ANQGSEA. V was pared by 7 bases and J by 4 bases, with 9 bases of the junction left unmatched. The CDR3 extends over 14 amino acids. The CDR3 region is CSARPTGGLETQYF. CDR3 bases: TGCAGCGCCCGACCGACAGGGGGCCTAGAGACCCAGTACTTC.

The chain employs TRBV6-5 and TRBJ2-2; possibly TRBD1 for D (5 bases). This CDR3 comprises 15 residues. Germline-derived CDR1 and CDR2 are MNHEY and SVGAGI. The germline V and J ends were trimmed by 1 base and 5 bases, with 11 bases remaining between them. CDR3 loop: CASSYYGRVTGELFF. The CDR3 nucleotides read TGTGCCAGCAGTTACTACGGCAGGGTGACCGGGGAGCTGTTTTTT.

The genes are TRBV19 and TRBJ1-1, with D unclear. V was trimmed by 0 bases and J by 1 base, leaving 6 bases between them. The CDR3 length is 14 residues. The germline V gene encodes CDR1 LNHDA and CDR2 SQIVND (reference sequence). CDR3 sequence (DNA): TGTGCCAGTAGTATAGAATATTCGAACACTGAAGCTTTCTTT. This encodes CASSIEYSNTEAFF.

The V gene is TRBV19, the J gene TRBJ1-5; D remains ambiguous. The V gene lost 6 bases and the J gene lost 0 bases, with 12 bases spanning the gap. Looked up from germline, CDR1 is LNHDA and CDR2 is SQIVND (reference sequence). This CDR3 comprises 15 residues. CDR3 nucleotide sequence: TGTGCCAGTAGAGTCGGGTCTGGTAGCAATCAGCCCCAGCATTTT. This codes for CASRVGSGSNQPQHF. Looking up the rest from reference TRBV19 and TRBJ1-5 gives the full variable domain: DGGITQSPKYLFRKEGQNVTLSCEQNLNHDAMYWYRQDPGQGLRLIYYSQIVNDFQKGDIAEGYSVSREKKESFPLTVTSAQKNPTAFYLCASRVGSGSNQPQHFGDGTRLSIL.